The rows below give T cell receptor beta chains drawn from one sample of a study of shared clonotypes between healthy human individuals. The repertoire was sequenced with immunoSEQ multiplex PCR; TCRdb's copy has only in-frame clones and lacks some. This table holds 1,500,000 or so clones, approximately 97% found once. Specimen: naive CD4+ T cells sorted from blood. The source of these receptors is a young man in good health. The CDR3 runs from the conserved cysteine through the conserved F or W. Fields, in order: clone size, J gene, D gene, V gene, CDR3 protein, CDR3 DNA. The D gene is left open where the match is weak. A row's size may be missing; if present it is once, few, many or a size class.

size: -; J: TRBJ2-3; D: -; V: TRBV7-8; CDR3: CATLGGPTDTQYF; DNA: TGTGCCACGCTCGGGGGACCAACAGATACGCAGTATTTT
size: -; J: TRBJ1-5; D: -; V: TRBV28; CDR3: CASSLTVYSNQPQHF; DNA: TGTGCCAGCAGCCTAACAGTATATAGCAATCAGCCCCAGCATTTT
size: -; J: TRBJ1-1; D: -; V: TRBV7-9; CDR3: CASSLRSGRAEAFF; DNA: TGTGCCAGCAGCCTTAGGAGCGGGAGGGCTGAAGCTTTCTTT
size: -; J: TRBJ1-4; D: -; V: TRBV6-6; CDR3: CASGGEGELFF; DNA: TGTGCCAGCGGAGGGGAGGGGGAACTGTTTTTT
size: -; J: TRBJ1-3; D: -; V: TRBV30; CDR3: CAWSVLGAYTIYF; DNA: TGTGCCTGGAGTGTACTCGGGGCCTACACCATATATTTT
size: -; J: TRBJ2-6; D: -; V: TRBV18; CDR3: CASSPSGAGANVLTF; DNA: TGTGCCAGCTCACCATCGGGGGCTGGGGCCAACGTCCTGACTTTC
size: -; J: TRBJ2-1; D: -; V: TRBV5-6; CDR3: CASLNLGASSYNEQFF; DNA: TGTGCCAGTCTAAATTTGGGGGCTTCTTCCTACAATGAGCAGTTCTTC
size: -; J: TRBJ2-1; D: TRBD2; V: TRBV7-6; CDR3: CASSLDGTSGRAGDNEQFF; DNA: TGTGCCAGCAGCTTAGATGGGACTAGCGGGAGGGCCGGGGACAATGAGCAGTTCTTC
size: once; J: TRBJ1-1; D: TRBD1; V: TRBV5-1; CDR3: CASSSAPGGVTEAFF; DNA: TGCGCCAGCAGCAGTGCGCCAGGGGGCGTGACTGAAGCTTTCTTT
size: -; J: TRBJ2-1; D: TRBD2; V: TRBV27; CDR3: CASRSTSGPNYNEQFF; DNA: TGTGCCAGCAGGTCTACTAGCGGACCTAACTACAATGAGCAGTTCTTC
size: -; J: TRBJ2-1; D: -; V: TRBV9; CDR3: CASSVSPKRVYNEQFF; DNA: TGTGCCAGCAGCGTTTCCCCCAAGAGGGTCTACAATGAGCAGTTCTTC
size: -; J: TRBJ2-5; D: -; V: TRBV5-4; CDR3: CASSTPGRTTDQETQYF; DNA: TGTGCCAGCAGCACACCGGGACGTACGACCGACCAAGAGACCCAGTACTTC
size: few; J: TRBJ1-1; D: TRBD1; V: TRBV19; CDR3: CASSVLTGGLNTEAFF; DNA: TGTGCCAGTAGTGTACTGACAGGGGGCTTGAACACTGAAGCTTTCTTT
size: -; J: TRBJ2-2; D: -; V: TRBV12-5; CDR3: CASTKQGLTGELFF; DNA: TGTGCTAGTACGAAACAGGGTCTAACCGGGGAGCTGTTTTTT
size: -; J: TRBJ2-3; D: -; V: TRBV5-1; CDR3: CASSLDSSRTTDTQYF; DNA: TGCGCCAGCAGCTTGGATTCTAGCAGGACCACAGATACGCAGTATTTT
size: -; J: TRBJ2-7; D: -; V: TRBV6-5; CDR3: CASSYLRAREQYF; DNA: TGTGCCAGCAGTTACTTAAGGGCTCGTGAGCAGTACTTC
size: -; J: TRBJ2-2; D: -; V: TRBV11-3; CDR3: CASSLADRVNTGELFF; DNA: TGTGCCAGCAGCTTGGCCGACAGAGTAAACACCGGGGAGCTGTTTTTT
size: -; J: TRBJ2-2; D: -; V: TRBV2; CDR3: CASSAIIGGDGELFF; DNA: TGTGCCAGCAGTGCCATCATCGGGGGAGACGGGGAGCTGTTTTTT
size: -; J: TRBJ2-4; D: TRBD2; V: TRBV7-2; CDR3: CASSSGWGLAELQYF; DNA: TGTGCCAGCAGCTCGGGGTGGGGACTAGCGGAGCTTCAGTACTTC
size: -; J: TRBJ2-7; D: -; V: TRBV5-4; CDR3: CASSLGPGGANSEQYF; DNA: TGTGCCAGCAGCTTGGGGCCAGGGGGGGCAAATTCGGAGCAGTACTTC
size: -; J: TRBJ1-4; D: -; V: TRBV7-8; CDR3: CASSPRQVPAGEKLFF; DNA: TGTGCCAGCAGCCCGCGACAGGTACCGGCTGGCGAAAAACTGTTTTTT
size: -; J: TRBJ2-7; D: TRBD1; V: TRBV13; CDR3: CASSSALSGTGGSEQYF; DNA: TGTGCCAGCAGCTCAGCACTCTCCGGGACAGGGGGGAGCGAGCAGTACTTC
size: -; J: TRBJ2-2; D: TRBD2; V: TRBV4-2; CDR3: CASSSGLGLAGPGELFF; DNA: TGTGCCAGCAGCTCAGGGCTGGGCCTAGCGGGACCCGGGGAGCTGTTTTTT
size: -; J: TRBJ2-3; D: TRBD2; V: TRBV27; CDR3: CASSLTGLAGGFTDTQYF; DNA: TGTGCCAGCAGTTTAACGGGACTAGCGGGAGGTTTCACAGATACGCAGTATTTT
size: -; J: TRBJ1-2; D: -; V: TRBV4-3; CDR3: CASSQEAYGGGYTF; DNA: TGCGCCAGCAGCCAAGAAGCGTATGGGGGCGGCTACACCTTC
size: -; J: TRBJ2-1; D: TRBD2; V: TRBV5-1; CDR3: CASSIWTSGSYSYNEQFF; DNA: TGCGCCAGCAGCATATGGACTAGCGGGAGTTATTCCTACAATGAGCAGTTCTTC
size: -; J: TRBJ1-1; D: -; V: TRBV5-1; CDR3: CASSLLAGGANTEAFF; DNA: TGCGCCAGCAGCTTGTTGGCGGGGGGGGCGAACACTGAAGCTTTCTTT
size: -; J: TRBJ1-1; D: -; V: TRBV6-4; CDR3: CASSDSIGEAFF; DNA: TGTGCCAGCAGTGACTCGATCGGTGAAGCTTTCTTT
size: -; J: TRBJ2-7; D: TRBD2; V: TRBV19; CDR3: CATKLAGGLYEQYF; DNA: TGTGCCACCAAGCTAGCGGGAGGGCTCTACGAGCAGTACTTC
size: -; J: TRBJ2-1; D: TRBD1; V: TRBV5-4; CDR3: CASSLGQGVHNEQFF; DNA: TGTGCCAGCAGCTTGGGACAGGGGGTCCACAATGAGCAGTTCTTC
size: -; J: TRBJ1-1; D: -; V: TRBV11-2; CDR3: CASSLRWGQGNTEAFF; DNA: TGTGCCAGCAGCTTAAGGTGGGGGCAGGGCAACACTGAAGCTTTCTTT
size: -; J: TRBJ2-7; D: -; V: TRBV5-1; CDR3: CASSGTGTVSYEQYF; DNA: TGCGCCAGCAGCGGGACCGGGACGGTCTCCTACGAGCAGTACTTC
size: -; J: TRBJ1-2; D: -; V: TRBV4-3; CDR3: CASSHNLRANYGYTF; DNA: TGCGCCAGCAGCCATAATCTCAGGGCTAACTATGGCTACACCTTC
size: -; J: TRBJ2-1; D: -; V: TRBV9; CDR3: CASSVASGLSYNEQFF; DNA: TGTGCCAGCAGCGTAGCTTCCGGACTATCGTACAATGAGCAGTTCTTC
size: -; J: TRBJ2-3; D: TRBD2; V: TRBV7-9; CDR3: CASSPGYAGASSTDTQYF; DNA: TGTGCCAGCAGCCCCGGGTATGCGGGAGCGTCTAGCACAGATACGCAGTATTTT